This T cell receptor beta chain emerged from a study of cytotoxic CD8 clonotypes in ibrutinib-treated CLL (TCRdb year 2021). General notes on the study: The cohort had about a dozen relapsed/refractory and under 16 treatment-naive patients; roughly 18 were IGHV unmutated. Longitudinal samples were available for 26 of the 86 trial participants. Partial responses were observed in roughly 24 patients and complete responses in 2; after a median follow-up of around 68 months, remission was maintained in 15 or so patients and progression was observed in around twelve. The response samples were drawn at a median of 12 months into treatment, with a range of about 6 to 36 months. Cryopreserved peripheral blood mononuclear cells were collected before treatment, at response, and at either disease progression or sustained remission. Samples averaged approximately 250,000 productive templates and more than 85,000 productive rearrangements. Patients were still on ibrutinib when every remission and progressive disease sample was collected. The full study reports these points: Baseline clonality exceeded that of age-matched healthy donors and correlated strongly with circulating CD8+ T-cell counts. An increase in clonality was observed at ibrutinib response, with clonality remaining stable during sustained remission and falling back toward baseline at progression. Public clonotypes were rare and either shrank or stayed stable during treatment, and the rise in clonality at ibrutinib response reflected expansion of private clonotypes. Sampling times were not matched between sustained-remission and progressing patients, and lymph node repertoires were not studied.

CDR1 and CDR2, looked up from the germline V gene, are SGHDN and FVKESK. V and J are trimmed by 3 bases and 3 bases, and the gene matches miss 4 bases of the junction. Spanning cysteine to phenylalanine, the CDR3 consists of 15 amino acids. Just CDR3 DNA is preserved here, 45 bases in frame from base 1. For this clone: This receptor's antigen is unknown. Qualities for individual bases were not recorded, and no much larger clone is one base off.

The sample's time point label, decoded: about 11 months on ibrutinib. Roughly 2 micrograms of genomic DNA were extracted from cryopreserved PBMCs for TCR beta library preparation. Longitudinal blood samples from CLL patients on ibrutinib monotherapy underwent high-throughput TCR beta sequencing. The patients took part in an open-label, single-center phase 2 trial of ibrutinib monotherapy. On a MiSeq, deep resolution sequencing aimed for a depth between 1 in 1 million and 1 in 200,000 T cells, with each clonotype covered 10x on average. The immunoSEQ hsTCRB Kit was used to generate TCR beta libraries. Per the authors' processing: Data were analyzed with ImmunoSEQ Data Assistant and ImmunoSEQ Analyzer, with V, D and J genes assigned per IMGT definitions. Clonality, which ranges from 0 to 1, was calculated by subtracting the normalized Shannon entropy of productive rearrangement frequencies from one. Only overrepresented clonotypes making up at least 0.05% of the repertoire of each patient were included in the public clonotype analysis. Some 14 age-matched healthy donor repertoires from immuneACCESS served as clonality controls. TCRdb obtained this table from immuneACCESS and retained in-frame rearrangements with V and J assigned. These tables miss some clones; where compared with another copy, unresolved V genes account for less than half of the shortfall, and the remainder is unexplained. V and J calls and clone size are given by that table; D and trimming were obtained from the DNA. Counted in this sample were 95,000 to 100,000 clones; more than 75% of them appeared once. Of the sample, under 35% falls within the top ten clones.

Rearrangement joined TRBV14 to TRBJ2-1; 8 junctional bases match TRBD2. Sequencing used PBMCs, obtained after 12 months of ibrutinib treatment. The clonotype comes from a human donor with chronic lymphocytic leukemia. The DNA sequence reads TGTGCCAGCAGCCACTCCGGGACTAGCTACAATGAGCAGTTCTTC. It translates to CASSHSGTSYNEQFF.